This TCR beta chain is from a study of immune evolution from preneoplasia to lung adenocarcinoma. The study's findings and limits: Later-stage lesions seemingly showed higher T cell density and diversity than normal lung.

Only in-frame clones appear in the TCRdb table, and some are missing; sequencing was by immunoSEQ multiplex PCR. The repertoire holds a few thousand clones, with about 80% as singletons. Resections took place in Japan or China from the mid-2010s to the late 2010s. H&E slides confirmed each diagnosis, reviewed by two pathologists independently. The V gene's germline CDR1 is MNHEY and CDR2 SMNVEV (reference sequence). The length of the CDR3 is 14 residues. V lost 4 bases to trimming and J lost 8 bases, with 15 bases between them. On this clone itself: Antigen unknown.

The material sequenced was FFPE normal lung tissue adjacent to the tumor. This clonotype was sampled from a person between 45 and 75 years old with lung adenocarcinoma. V gene TRBV27 combines with J gene TRBJ1-5, with a tentative D call TRBD1 (6 bases). CDR3 sequence (DNA): TGTGCCAGCAGTTCTGGGGGCTCTCAGGAGCCCCAGCATTTT. It yields the protein CASSSGGSQEPQHF.